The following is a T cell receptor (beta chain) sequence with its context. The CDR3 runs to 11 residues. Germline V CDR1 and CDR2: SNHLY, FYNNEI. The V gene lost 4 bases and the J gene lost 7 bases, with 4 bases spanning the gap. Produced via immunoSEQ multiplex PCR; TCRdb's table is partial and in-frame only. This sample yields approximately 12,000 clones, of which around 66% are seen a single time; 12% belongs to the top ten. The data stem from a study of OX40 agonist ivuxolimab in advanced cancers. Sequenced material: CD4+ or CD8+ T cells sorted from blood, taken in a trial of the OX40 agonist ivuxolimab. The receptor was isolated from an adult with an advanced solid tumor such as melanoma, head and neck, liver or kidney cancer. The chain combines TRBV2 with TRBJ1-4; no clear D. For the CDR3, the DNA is TGTGCCAGCAGTGGGGGTGAAAAACTGTTTTTT. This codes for CASSGGEKLFF. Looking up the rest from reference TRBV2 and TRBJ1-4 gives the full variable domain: EPEVTQTPSHQVTQMGQEVILRCVPISNHLYFYWYRQILGQKVEFLVSFYNNEISEKSEIFDDQFSVERPDGSNFTLKIRSTKLEDSAMYFCASSGGEKLFFGSGTQLSVL.